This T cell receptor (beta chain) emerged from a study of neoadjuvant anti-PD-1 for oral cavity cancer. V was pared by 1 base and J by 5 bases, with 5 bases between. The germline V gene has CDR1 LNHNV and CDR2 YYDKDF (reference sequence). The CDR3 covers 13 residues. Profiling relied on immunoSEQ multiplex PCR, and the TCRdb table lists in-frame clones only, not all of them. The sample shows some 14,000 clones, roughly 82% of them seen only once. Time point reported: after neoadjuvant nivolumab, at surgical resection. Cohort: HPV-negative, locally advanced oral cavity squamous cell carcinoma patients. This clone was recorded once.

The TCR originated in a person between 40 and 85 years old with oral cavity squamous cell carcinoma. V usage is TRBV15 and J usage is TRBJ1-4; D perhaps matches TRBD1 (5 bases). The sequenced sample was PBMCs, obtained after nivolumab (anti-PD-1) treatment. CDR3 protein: CATSRGGNEKLFF. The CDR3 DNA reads TGTGCCACCAGCAGAGGGGGGAATGAAAAACTGTTTTTT.